The 27 T cell receptor beta chains given below trace back to one sample, sequenced in a study of cytomegalovirus exposure and HLA in healthy donors. Both 60 Vbeta primers and 13 Jbeta primers went into the PCR. Data came from immunoSEQ multiplex PCR; TCRdb stores just in-frame clones and leaves some out. Here the sample spans some 150,000 clones, roughly four fifths being singletons. Sequenced input: PBMCs. These receptors all stem from a man aged 55 to 70 in good health and CMV-seronegative.

The V call is TRBV28, the J call TRBJ2-7, with 8 bases identical to TRBD1. This CDR3 has 14 amino acids. Unmatched junction bases numbered 0, after V lost 2 bases and J lost 0 bases. Germline-derived CDR1 and CDR2 are MDHEN and SYDVKM. CDR3 region: CASSLQGASYEQYF. The CDR3 DNA sequence: TGTGCCAGCAGTTTACAGGGGGCCTCCTACGAGCAGTACTTC.

Concerning this clone: The sample contains more than one DNA sequence encoding this CDR3. The J gene is TRBJ2-5, the V gene TRBV18, with 8 nucleotides matching TRBD1. The CDR3 is 15 amino acids. V dropped 1 base and J dropped 3; count of bases not matched to a gene: 4. Germline CDR1 reads KGHSH; CDR2 reads LQKENI. The CDR3 is CASSPRTGGEETQYF. CDR3 DNA sequence: TGTGCCAGCTCACCACGAACAGGGGGAGAAGAGACCCAGTACTTC.

This clone was counted a few times. V is TRBV10-3 and J is TRBJ1-2; TRBD1 agrees at 11 bases. CDR3 length equals 15 residues. CDR1 is ENHRY, CDR2 SYGVKD, per germline. The junction had 1 base not matched to a gene; V was cut back by 3 bases and J by 1 base. The DNA of the CDR3 is TGTGCCATCAGTGAAGGGACAGGGGGTAACTATGGCTACACCTTC. Its protein product is CAISEGTGGNYGYTF.

The chain carries TRBV27 and TRBJ1-2; 7 bases line up with TRBD1. From germline, CDR1 is MNHEY and CDR2 SMNVEV (reference sequence). This CDR3 has 13 amino acids. V lost 8 bases to trimming and J lost 4 bases; unmatched junction nucleotides: 7. The CDR3 loop is CASGQQGPYGYTF. The CDR3 coding sequence is TGTGCCAGCGGACAACAGGGGCCCTATGGCTACACCTTC.

The chain recombines TRBV29-1 with TRBJ1-2, with D possibly being TRBD1 (6 bases). The CDR3 runs 14 residues. Germline V lookup: CDR1 SQVTM, CDR2 ANQGSEA. Trimming shortened V by 6 bases and J by 6 bases, and 20 bases separated the two germline ends. The CDR3 bases are TGCAGCGTGCTGAGGGACCCCGAGGGGGATGGCTACACCTTC. Protein: CSVLRDPEGDGYTF.

The V and J genes are TRBV19 and TRBJ2-5, with D possibly matching TRBD1 (6 bases). The germline CDR1 and CDR2 sequences are LNHDA and SQIVND (reference sequence). The CDR3 covers 14 residues. Trimming took off 3 bases at V and 6 bases at J, with 14 bases between the two ends. The CDR3 protein is CASSIRGTDQTQYF. The CDR3 coding sequence is TGTGCCAGTAGTATCAGGGGCACGGACCAGACCCAGTACTTC. Using reference TRBV19 and TRBJ2-5 for the parts outside the CDR3, the full variable domain is DGGITQSPKYLFRKEGQNVTLSCEQNLNHDAMYWYRQDPGQGLRLIYYSQIVNDFQKGDIAEGYSVSREKKESFPLTVTSAQKNPTAFYLCASSIRGTDQTQYFGPGTRLLVL.

The rearrangement joins TRBV19 to TRBJ2-1; no firm D call. Germline assignment: CDR1 LNHDA and CDR2 SQIVND (reference sequence). V shed 6 bases and J shed 0 bases, with 15 bases lying between them. There are 16 residues in the CDR3. The CDR3 region is CASSPGALSSYNEQFF. The CDR3 nucleotides are TGTGCCAGTAGCCCCGGAGCGTTAAGCTCCTACAATGAGCAGTTCTTC.

The rearrangement uses TRBV5-4 and TRBJ2-1, with D hard to call. The CDR3 length is 16 residues. CDR1 and CDR2 from the germline V gene are SGHNT and YYREEE (reference sequence). Trimming shortened V by 1 base and J by 0 bases, and 11 bases separated the two germline ends. The CDR3 sequence is CASSLRLPSSYNEQFF. The CDR3 DNA sequence: TGTGCCAGCAGCTTGCGGTTACCGAGCTCCTACAATGAGCAGTTCTTC.

CDR3 sequence: CASSWGQGSNTGELFF. CDR3 sequence (DNA): TGCGCCAGCAGCTGGGGACAGGGGTCGAACACCGGGGAGCTGTTTTTT. V is TRBV5-1 and J is TRBJ2-2, with 10 bases matching TRBD1. The CDR3 has 16 residues. V was pared by 3 bases and J by 0 bases, with 2 bases of the junction left unmatched. CDR1 SGHRS and CDR2 YFSETQ come from the germline V gene.

This chain connects TRBV6-1 to TRBJ1-2, with D tentatively TRBD1 (5 bases). Trimming cost V 7 bases and J 2 bases, with 11 bases left between them. The germline CDR1 and CDR2 sequences are MNHNS and SASEGT. This CDR3 contains 13 residues. CDR3 protein: CASTLTENYGYTF. CDR3 DNA: TGTGCCAGCACCTTGACAGAGAACTATGGCTACACCTTC.

This clone was counted only a few times. The J gene is TRBJ2-2, the V gene TRBV28; 8 nucleotides match TRBD1. CDR3 length: 16 residues. The V gene end was trimmed by 6 bases and the J gene end by 9 bases; junction bases not matched to a gene: 15. Germline-derived CDR1 and CDR2 are MDHEN and SYDVKM. CDR3 region: CASRPQGALRLRELFF. The CDR3 region has the DNA TGTGCCAGCAGACCCCAGGGGGCGTTACGGTTGAGGGAGCTGTTTTTT.

The chain recombines TRBV5-3 with TRBJ1-2; TRBD1 agrees at 7 bases. TRBV5-3 is an ORF for which the function is uncertain. V shed 4 bases, J shed 8 bases, and the junction held 11 bases outside the gene matches. CDR3 length equals 14 residues. This chain's CDR3 is CARSHRQGLGGYTF. CDR3 DNA sequence: TGTGCCAGAAGCCATAGACAGGGCCTCGGAGGCTACACCTTC.

The chain combines TRBV7-2 with TRBJ1-1; D is uncertain. Germline V gene data show CDR1 as SGHTA and CDR2 as FQGNSA. The CDR3 loop spans 15 amino acids. Trimming took off 5 bases at V and 0 bases at J, with 13 bases between the two ends. Here the CDR3 reads CASSPPQFMNTEAFF. The CDR3 DNA sequence: TGTGCCAGCAGCCCTCCACAATTTATGAACACTGAAGCTTTCTTT.

The chain joins TRBV5-3 to TRBJ1-4; D is unresolved. TRBV5-3 is designated an ORF whose function remains uncertain. CDR3 length: 15 amino acids. Trimming shortened V by 4 bases and J by 0 bases, and 10 bases separated the two germline ends. DNA for the CDR3: TGTGCCAGAAGCCCATTGGCCGCAACTAATGAAAAACTGTTTTTT. It yields the protein CARSPLAATNEKLFF.

The chain recombines TRBV6-1 with TRBJ2-7; a possible D gene is TRBD1 (5 bases). The ends were cut back, 0 bases at V and 2 bases at J, with 11 bases in the middle. The length of the CDR3 is 15 residues. CDR1 and CDR2 from the germline V gene are MNHNS and SASEGT. The CDR3 sequence: CASSEAIGRAYEQYF. CDR3 DNA: TGTGCCAGCAGTGAAGCCATCGGCAGGGCCTACGAGCAGTACTTC.

The rearrangement links TRBV7-2 to TRBJ2-1; TRBD2 matches 7 bases. Germline assignment: CDR1 SGHTA and CDR2 FQGNSA. Germline trimming cut 5 bases from V and 10 bases from J; bases unmatched to any gene: 14. The CDR3 is made up of 15 amino acids. The CDR3 loop reads CASSPREAGLWEQFF. DNA of the CDR3: TGTGCCAGCAGCCCCCGAGAAGCGGGGTTATGGGAGCAGTTCTTC.

The chain uses TRBV30 and TRBJ2-7; 14 bases are shared with TRBD2. The ends lost 0 bases at V and 4 bases at J; junction bases unmatched: 5. Germline-derived CDR1 and CDR2 are GTSNPN and SVGIG (reference sequence). The CDR3 has 16 residues. The CDR3 DNA sequence: TGTGCCTGGAGTGTAAGGGGACTAGCGGGAGTTTACGAGCAGTACTTC. It specifies CAWSVRGLAGVYEQYF.

This clone was observed once. The germline gene is not matched at one end of the junction; a read error may be the cause. The gene calls are TRBV7-9 and TRBJ2-5; TRBD1 aligns across 8 bases. This CDR3 has 14 amino acids. Germline CDR1 and CDR2: SEHNR and FQNEAQ (reference sequence). The CDR3 loop is CSSSSLRGHETQYF. CDR3 DNA sequence: TGTTCCAGCAGCTCCCTCAGGGGGCACGAGACCCAGTACTTC.

V usage is TRBV23-1 and J usage is TRBJ1-2; 7 bases align to TRBD1. TRBV23-1 is known as an ORF, though its function is uncertain. The CDR3 length is 18 residues. The J segment lost 3 bases and the V segment lost 1 base, leaving 14 bases of the junction unmatched. The CDR3 is CASSQFGDRPNIHYGYTF. In nucleotides, the CDR3 is TGCGCCAGCAGTCAATTTGGGGACAGACCCAATATCCACTATGGCTACACCTTC.

The chain carries TRBV7-6 and TRBJ2-2, with D possibly TRBD2 on 6 matching bases. Germline loops: CDR1 SGHVS, CDR2 FNYEAQ. V lost 6 bases to trimming and J lost 4 bases, with 15 bases between them. The CDR3 is 15 amino acids. In DNA, the CDR3 is TGTGCCAGCAGTCTGGGGGGTCAGGGCACCGGGGAGCTGTTTTTT. This translates into CASSLGGQGTGELFF.

The chain recombines TRBV6-5 with TRBJ1-4; D unclear. Trimming left V 5 bases short and J 0 bases short, with 7 bases between. This CDR3 contains 14 residues. The germline gives CDR1 MNHEY, CDR2 SVGAGI. CDR3 DNA: TGTGCCAGCAGTCAGGAATCAACTAATGAAAAACTGTTTTTT. This translates into CASSQESTNEKLFF.

This CDR3 reads CASRPAPGGYGYTF. The CDR3 nucleotides read TGTGCCAGCAGACCAGCACCCGGGGGGTATGGCTACACCTTC. The gene calls are TRBV28 and TRBJ1-2; tentative D call: TRBD1 (5 bases). The germline gives CDR1 MDHEN, CDR2 SYDVKM. This CDR3 is built from 14 residues. Trimming pared 6 bases from V and 5 bases from J, leaving 16 bases between.

CDR3 coding DNA: TGTGCCTGGTGGGGACTAGCGGGATCTAGCACAGATACGCAGTATTTT. Translating gives CAWWGLAGSSTDTQYF. The chain carries TRBV30 and TRBJ2-3, with 13 bases aligning to TRBD2. The V gene end was trimmed by 5 bases and the J gene end by 0 bases; junction bases not matched to a gene: 5. Germline V gene data show CDR1 as GTSNPN and CDR2 as SVGIG (reference sequence). This CDR3 is built from 16 residues.

The J gene is TRBJ1-2, the V gene TRBV6-1; unclear D gene. The CDR3 runs to 14 residues. V lost 6 bases and J 8 bases, leaving 19 bases between the germline ends. Germline V gene lookup returns CDR1 MNHNS and CDR2 SASEGT. CDR3 in amino acids: CASSNGLSFGGYTF. The CDR3 DNA is TGTGCCAGCAGCAACGGACTATCCTTCGGGGGCTACACCTTC.

This clone appeared a single time. The V call is TRBV7-6, the J call TRBJ2-1, with 7 positions matching TRBD1. There are 13 residues in the CDR3. The trim removed 3 bases at V and 9 bases at J, leaving 5 bases unmatched. CDR1 SGHVS and CDR2 FNYEAQ come from the germline V gene. The CDR3 DNA is TGTGCCAGCAGCTTCGACAGGGAATCTGAGCAGTTCTTC. Its protein product is CASSFDRESEQFF.

This clone appeared once. The chain uses TRBV7-3 and TRBJ2-3; 7 bases are a match to TRBD1. Per germline, CDR1 SGHTA and CDR2 FQGTGA. The CDR3 is 12 amino acids. Germline trimming cut 5 bases from V and 6 bases from J; bases unmatched to any gene: 2. The CDR3 protein is CASSRQGDTQYF. Written as DNA, the CDR3 is TGTGCCAGCAGCCGACAGGGTGATACGCAGTATTTT.

This clone was counted a few times. The sample holds other DNA sequences that translate to the same CDR3. The chain uses TRBV7-2 and TRBJ2-7, with D possibly being TRBD2 (6 bases). CDR3 length equals 14 residues. Germline V lookup: CDR1 SGHTA, CDR2 FQGNSA. The V and J ends lost 3 bases and 3 bases respectively, with 12 bases between them. CDR3 DNA: TGTGCCAGCAGCTTCATCTCGGGAGTCTACGAGCAGTACTTC. This sequence encodes CASSFISGVYEQYF.